This is a list of T cell receptor beta chains from one sample in a study of blood T cell repertoires in COVID-19. Sequencing was performed with immunoSEQ multiplex PCR; in TCRdb, only in-frame clones are kept and a portion is missing. The data contain 300,000 or so clones, 65% to 90% of them singletons. The sample comprised PBMCs or T cells enriched from blood (not recorded which). The receptor source for this set is a woman in her thirties or forties with acute COVID-19. The CDR3 runs from the conserved cysteine through the conserved F or W. The D gene is left open where the match is weak.

CDR3: CASSEKRRTGVGSNQPQHF
DNA: TGCGCCAGCAGTGAGAAAAGGAGGACAGGGGTTGGCAGCAATCAGCCCCAGCATTTT
V: TRBV10-1
D: TRBD1
J: TRBJ1-5

CDR3: CASSNSGIAYNEQFF
DNA: TGTGCCAGCAGTAATAGCGGGATCGCCTACAATGAGCAGTTCTTC
V: TRBV28
D: TRBD2
J: TRBJ2-1

CDR3: CASRETGGSSYNEQFF
DNA: TGTGCCAGCAGGGAAACGGGCGGGAGCTCCTACAATGAGCAGTTCTTC
V: TRBV7-8
D: TRBD2
J: TRBJ2-1

CDR3: CASSFWGDDHGYTF
DNA: TGTGCCAGCAGCTTTTGGGGGGACGATCATGGCTACACCTTC
V: TRBV7-9
D: -
J: TRBJ1-2

CDR3: CVPTYHLPNEQYF
DNA: TGTGTCCCCACTTACCATCTCCCTAACGAGCAGTACTTC
V: TRBV11-2
D: -
J: TRBJ2-7

CDR3: CASSPRRSGTGELFF
DNA: TGTGCCAGCAGCCCACGAAGGTCCGGGACCGGGGAGCTGTTTTTT
V: TRBV14
D: -
J: TRBJ2-2

CDR3: CASSLDSGSRETQYF
DNA: TGTGCCAGCAGCTTAGATAGCGGGAGTCGTGAGACCCAGTACTTC
V: TRBV11-2
D: TRBD2
J: TRBJ2-5

CDR3: CASRLTGVTLYGYTF
DNA: TGTGCCAGCAGACTAACAGGGGTCACACTCTATGGCTACACCTTC
V: TRBV28
D: TRBD1
J: TRBJ1-2

CDR3: CASSVQGGDSGNTIYF
DNA: TGTGCCAGCAGCGTTCAGGGGGGCGACTCTGGAAACACCATATATTTT
V: TRBV9
D: TRBD1
J: TRBJ1-3

CDR3: CASSINSASYEQYF
DNA: TGTGCCAGTAGTATCAACAGTGCCAGCTACGAGCAGTACTTC
V: TRBV19
D: -
J: TRBJ2-7

CDR3: CASSLAGRAGGWDEQFF
DNA: TGTGCCAGCAGCTTAGCAGGCAGAGCGGGGGGCTGGGATGAGCAGTTCTTC
V: TRBV11-2
D: TRBD2
J: TRBJ2-1

CDR3: CASSYHGQAVYGYTF
DNA: TGTGCCAGCAGTTATCACGGACAGGCCGTCTATGGCTACACCTTC
V: TRBV6-5
D: TRBD1
J: TRBJ1-2

CDR3: CASSLDGNYGYTF
DNA: TGTGCCAGCAGCTTGGATGGCAACTATGGCTACACCTTC
V: TRBV5-4
D: -
J: TRBJ1-2